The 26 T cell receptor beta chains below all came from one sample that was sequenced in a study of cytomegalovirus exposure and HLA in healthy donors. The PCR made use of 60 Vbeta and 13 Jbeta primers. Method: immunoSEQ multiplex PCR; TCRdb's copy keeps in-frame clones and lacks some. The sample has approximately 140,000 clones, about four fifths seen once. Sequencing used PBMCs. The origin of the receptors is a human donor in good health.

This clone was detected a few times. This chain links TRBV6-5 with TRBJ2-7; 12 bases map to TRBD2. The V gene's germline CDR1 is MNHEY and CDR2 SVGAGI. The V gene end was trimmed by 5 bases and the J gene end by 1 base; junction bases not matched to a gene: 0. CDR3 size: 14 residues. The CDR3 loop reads CASSGLAGSYEQYF. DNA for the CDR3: TGTGCCAGCAGTGGACTAGCGGGATCCTACGAGCAGTACTTC.

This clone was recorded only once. The CDR3 reads CASKWRGRLDEKLFF. The CDR3 DNA reads TGTGCCAGCAAATGGAGGGGGCGCTTGGATGAAAAACTGTTTTTT. This rearrangement joins TRBV2 to TRBJ1-4; 7 nucleotides line up with TRBD1. Germline V gene sequence: CDR1 SNHLY, CDR2 FYNNEI. The CDR3 loop spans 15 amino acids. With V trimmed by 7 bases and J by 6 bases, 11 bases remained unmatched.

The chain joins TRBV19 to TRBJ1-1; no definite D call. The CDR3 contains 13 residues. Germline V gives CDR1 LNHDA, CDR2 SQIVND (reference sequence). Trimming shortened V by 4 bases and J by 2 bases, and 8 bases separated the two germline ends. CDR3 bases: TGTGCCAGTAGTAGGGGAGACAACACTGAAGCTTTCTTT. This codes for CASSRGDNTEAFF.

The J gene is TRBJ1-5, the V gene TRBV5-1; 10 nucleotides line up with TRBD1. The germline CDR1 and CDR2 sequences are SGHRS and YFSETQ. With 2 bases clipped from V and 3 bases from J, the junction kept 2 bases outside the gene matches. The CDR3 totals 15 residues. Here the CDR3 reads CASSFGTGDNQPQHF. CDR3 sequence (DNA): TGCGCCAGCAGCTTTGGGACAGGGGACAATCAGCCCCAGCATTTT.

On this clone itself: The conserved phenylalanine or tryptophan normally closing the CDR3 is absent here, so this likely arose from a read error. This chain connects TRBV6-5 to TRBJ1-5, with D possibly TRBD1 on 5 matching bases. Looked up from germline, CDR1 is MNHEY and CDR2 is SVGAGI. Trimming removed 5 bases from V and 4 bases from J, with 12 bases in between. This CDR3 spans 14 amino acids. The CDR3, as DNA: TGTGCCAGCAGTCCGACGGGGGGGAATCAGCCCCAGCATCTT. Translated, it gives CASSPTGGNQPQHL.

The CDR3 here is CASSLIQGYGYTF. DNA of the CDR3: TGTGCCAGCAGCTTAATACAGGGGTATGGCTACACCTTC. The rearrangement links TRBV7-9 to TRBJ1-2, with 7 positions matching TRBD1. CDR3 length: 13 amino acids. Per germline, CDR1 SEHNR and CDR2 FQNEAQ (reference sequence). The V and J ends lost 2 bases and 5 bases, in that order; junction bases with no gene match: 2.

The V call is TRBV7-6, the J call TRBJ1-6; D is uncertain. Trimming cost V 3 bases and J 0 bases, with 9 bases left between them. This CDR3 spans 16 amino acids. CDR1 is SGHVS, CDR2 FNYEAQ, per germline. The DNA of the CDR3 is TGTGCCAGCAGCTTCGGAGAGGGCTCCTATAATTCACCCCTCCACTTT. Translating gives CASSFGEGSYNSPLHF.

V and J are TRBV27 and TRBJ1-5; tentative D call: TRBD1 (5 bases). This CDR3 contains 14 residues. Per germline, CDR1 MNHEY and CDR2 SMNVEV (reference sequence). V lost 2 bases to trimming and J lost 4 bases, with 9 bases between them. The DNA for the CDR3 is TGTGCCAGCAGTTTAATCGGGGGAAATCAGCCCCAGCATTTT. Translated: CASSLIGGNQPQHF.

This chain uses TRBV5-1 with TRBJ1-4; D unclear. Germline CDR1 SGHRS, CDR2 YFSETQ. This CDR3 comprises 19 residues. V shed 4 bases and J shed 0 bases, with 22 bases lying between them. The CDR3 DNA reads TGCGCCAGCAGCCTCCTCCCCGAGCGGGAGAGGCCAACTAATGAAAAACTGTTTTTT. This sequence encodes CASSLLPERERPTNEKLFF.

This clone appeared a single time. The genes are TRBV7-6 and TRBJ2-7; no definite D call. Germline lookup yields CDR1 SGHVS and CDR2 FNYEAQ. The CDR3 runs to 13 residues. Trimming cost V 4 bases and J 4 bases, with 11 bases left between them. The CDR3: CASSSTTTYEQYF. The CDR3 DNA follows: TGTGCCAGCAGCTCAACTACAACATACGAGCAGTACTTC. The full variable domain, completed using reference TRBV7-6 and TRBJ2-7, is GAGVSQSPRYKVTKRGQDVALRCDPISGHVSLYWYRQALGQGPEFLTYFNYEAQQDKSGLPNDRFSAERPEGSISTLTIQRTEQRDSAMYRCASSSTTTYEQYFGPGTRLTVT.

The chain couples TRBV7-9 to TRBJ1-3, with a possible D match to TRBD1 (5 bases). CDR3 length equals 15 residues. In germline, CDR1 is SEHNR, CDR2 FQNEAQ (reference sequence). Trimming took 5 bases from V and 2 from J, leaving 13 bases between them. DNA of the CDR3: TGTGCCAGCAGCCCCCGGGGGATTCCTGGAAACACCATATATTTT. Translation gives CASSPRGIPGNTIYF.

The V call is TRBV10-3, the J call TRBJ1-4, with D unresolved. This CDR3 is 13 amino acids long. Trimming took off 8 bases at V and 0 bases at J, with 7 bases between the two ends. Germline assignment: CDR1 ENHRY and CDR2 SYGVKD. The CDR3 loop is CAIGRATNEKLFF. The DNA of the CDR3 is TGTGCCATCGGGAGGGCAACTAATGAAAAACTGTTTTTT.

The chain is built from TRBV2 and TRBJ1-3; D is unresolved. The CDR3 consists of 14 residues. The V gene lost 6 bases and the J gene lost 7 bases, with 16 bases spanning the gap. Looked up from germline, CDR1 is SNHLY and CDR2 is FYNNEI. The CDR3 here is CASRAPGSGNTIYF. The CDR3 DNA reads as TGTGCCAGCAGGGCCCCGGGGTCAGGTAACACCATATATTTT.

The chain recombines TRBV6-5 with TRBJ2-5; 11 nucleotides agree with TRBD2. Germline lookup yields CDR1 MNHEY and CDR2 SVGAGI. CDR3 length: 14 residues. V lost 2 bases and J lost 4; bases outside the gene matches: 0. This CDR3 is CASSYLAGGETQYF. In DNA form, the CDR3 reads TGTGCCAGCAGTTACCTAGCGGGAGGAGAGACCCAGTACTTC.

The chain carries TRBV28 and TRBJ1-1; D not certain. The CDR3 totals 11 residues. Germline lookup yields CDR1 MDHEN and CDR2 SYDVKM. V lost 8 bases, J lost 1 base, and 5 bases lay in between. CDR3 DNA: TGTGCCAGCTTCCAGAACACTGAAGCTTTCTTT. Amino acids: CASFQNTEAFF.

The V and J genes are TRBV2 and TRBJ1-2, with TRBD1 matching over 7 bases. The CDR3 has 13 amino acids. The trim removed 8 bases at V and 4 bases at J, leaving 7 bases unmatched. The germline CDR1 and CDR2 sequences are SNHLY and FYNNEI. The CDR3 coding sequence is TGTGCCAGCGACTTACAGGGGTTCTATGGCTACACCTTC. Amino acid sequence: CASDLQGFYGYTF.

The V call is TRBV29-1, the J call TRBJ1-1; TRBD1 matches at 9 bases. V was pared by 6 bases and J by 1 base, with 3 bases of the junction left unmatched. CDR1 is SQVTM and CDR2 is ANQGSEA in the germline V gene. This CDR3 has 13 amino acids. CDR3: CSVSTGGNTEAFF. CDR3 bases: TGCAGCGTGTCGACAGGGGGGAACACTGAAGCTTTCTTT.

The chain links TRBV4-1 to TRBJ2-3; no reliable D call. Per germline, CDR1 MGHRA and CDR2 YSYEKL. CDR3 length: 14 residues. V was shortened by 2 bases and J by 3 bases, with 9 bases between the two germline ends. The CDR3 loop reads CASSQSRATDTQYF. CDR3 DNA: TGCGCCAGCAGCCAATCAAGAGCAACAGATACGCAGTATTTT.

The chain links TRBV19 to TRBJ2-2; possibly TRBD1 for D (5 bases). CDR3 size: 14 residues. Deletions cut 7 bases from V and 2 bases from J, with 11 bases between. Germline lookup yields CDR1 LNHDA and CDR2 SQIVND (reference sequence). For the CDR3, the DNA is TGTGCCAGTATTCCGGACACAAACACCGGGGAGCTGTTTTTT. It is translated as CASIPDTNTGELFF.

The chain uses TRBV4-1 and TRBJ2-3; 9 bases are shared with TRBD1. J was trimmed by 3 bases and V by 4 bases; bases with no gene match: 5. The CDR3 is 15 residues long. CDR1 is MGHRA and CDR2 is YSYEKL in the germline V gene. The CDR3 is CASSPGQGWTDTQYF. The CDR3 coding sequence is TGCGCCAGCAGCCCCGGACAGGGGTGGACAGATACGCAGTATTTT.

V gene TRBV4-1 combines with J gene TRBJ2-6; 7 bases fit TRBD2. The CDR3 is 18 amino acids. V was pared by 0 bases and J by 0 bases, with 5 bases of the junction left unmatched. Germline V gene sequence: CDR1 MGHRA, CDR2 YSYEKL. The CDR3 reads CASSQDGGGISGANVLTF. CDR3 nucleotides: TGCGCCAGCAGCCAAGATGGGGGGGGAATCTCTGGGGCCAACGTCCTGACTTTC.

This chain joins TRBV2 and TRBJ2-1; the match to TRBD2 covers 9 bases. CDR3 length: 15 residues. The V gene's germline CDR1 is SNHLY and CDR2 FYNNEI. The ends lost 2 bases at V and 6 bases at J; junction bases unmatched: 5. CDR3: CASSERRGGLNEQFF. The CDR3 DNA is TGTGCCAGCAGTGAAAGGCGGGGGGGCCTCAATGAGCAGTTCTTC.

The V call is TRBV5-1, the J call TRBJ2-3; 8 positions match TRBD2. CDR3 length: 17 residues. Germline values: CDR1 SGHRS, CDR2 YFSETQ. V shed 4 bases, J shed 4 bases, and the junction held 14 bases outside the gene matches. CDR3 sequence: CASSPTTTSVSADTQYF. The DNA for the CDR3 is TGCGCCAGCAGCCCGACCACGACTAGCGTTTCCGCAGATACGCAGTATTTT.

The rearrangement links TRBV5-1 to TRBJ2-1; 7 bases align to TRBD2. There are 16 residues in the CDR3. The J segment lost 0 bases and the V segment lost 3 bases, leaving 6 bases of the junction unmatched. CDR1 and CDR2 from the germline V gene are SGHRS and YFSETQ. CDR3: CASSSAGGSSYNEQFF. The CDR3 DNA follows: TGCGCCAGCAGCTCTGCCGGGGGGAGCTCCTACAATGAGCAGTTCTTC.

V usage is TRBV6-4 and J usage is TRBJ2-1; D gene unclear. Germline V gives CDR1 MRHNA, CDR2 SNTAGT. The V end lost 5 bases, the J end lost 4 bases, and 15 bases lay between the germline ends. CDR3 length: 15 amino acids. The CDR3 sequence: CASSQTELSYNEQFF. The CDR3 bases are TGTGCCAGCAGTCAAACAGAGCTTTCTTACAATGAGCAGTTCTTC.

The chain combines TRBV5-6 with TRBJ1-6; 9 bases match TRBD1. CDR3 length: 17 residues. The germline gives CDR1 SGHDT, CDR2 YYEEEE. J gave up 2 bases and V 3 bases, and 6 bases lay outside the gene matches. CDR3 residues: CASSWGTGRPYNSPLHF. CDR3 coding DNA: TGTGCCAGCAGCTGGGGGACAGGGCGACCCTATAATTCACCCCTCCACTTT. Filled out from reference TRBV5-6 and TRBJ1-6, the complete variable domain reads DAGVTQSPTHLIKTRGQQVTLRCSPKSGHDTVSWYQQALGQGPQFIFQYYEEEERQRGNFPDRFSGHQFPNYSSELNVNALLLGDSALYLCASSWGTGRPYNSPLHFGNGTRLTVT.